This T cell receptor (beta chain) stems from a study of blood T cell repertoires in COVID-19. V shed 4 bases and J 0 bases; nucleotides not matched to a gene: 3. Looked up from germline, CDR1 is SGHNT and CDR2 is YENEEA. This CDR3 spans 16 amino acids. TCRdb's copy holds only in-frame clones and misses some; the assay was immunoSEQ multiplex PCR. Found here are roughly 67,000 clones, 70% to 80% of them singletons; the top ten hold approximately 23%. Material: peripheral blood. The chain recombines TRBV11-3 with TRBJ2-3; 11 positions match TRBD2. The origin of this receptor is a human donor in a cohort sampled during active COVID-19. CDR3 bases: TGTGCCAGCAGCTGGGGACTAGCGGAGAGCACAGATACGCAGTATTTT. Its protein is CASSWGLAESTDTQYF.